This section outlines one T cell receptor beta chain sequence together with its context. The sample is drawn from a study of blood T cell repertoires in COVID-19. Study background: Samples representing acute and convalescent COVID-19 were sourced from the United States, Italy and Spain. Sample material is recorded as cDNA or gDNA derived from T cells, B-cell-depleted T cells, or PBMCs.

The V gene's germline CDR1 is MGHRA and CDR2 YSYEKL. This CDR3 is built from 12 residues. V lost 1 base and J 9 bases, leaving 7 bases between the germline ends. In the source study's methods: For nucleated cells, counts were estimated from reference gene primer amplification. Clones were read by immunoSEQ multiplex PCR, and TCRdb kept only the in-frame ones, dropping some. From that table come the V and J calls and clone size; the DNA was used to work out D and trimming. The sample yields fewer than 40,000 clones, about 90% seen once. V and J are TRBV4-1 and TRBJ2-1; the D gene is possibly TRBD2 (5 bases). This receptor was obtained from a man aged 55 to 70 with active COVID-19. The sequencing input was peripheral blood. The CDR3 reads CASSQGGGEQFF. CDR3 coding DNA: TGCGCCAGCAGCCAAGGAGGAGGTGAGCAGTTCTTC.